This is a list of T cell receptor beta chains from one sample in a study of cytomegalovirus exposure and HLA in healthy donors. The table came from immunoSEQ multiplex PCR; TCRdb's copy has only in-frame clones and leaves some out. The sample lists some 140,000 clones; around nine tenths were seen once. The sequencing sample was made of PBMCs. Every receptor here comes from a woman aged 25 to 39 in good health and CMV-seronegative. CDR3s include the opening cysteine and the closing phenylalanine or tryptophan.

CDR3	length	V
CATNRYSNQPQHF	13	TRBV28
CASSFSGREQYF	12	TRBV27
CASSPGVPGSNYGYTF	16	TRBV18
CASSLTGANTEAFF	14	TRBV2
CASRDAGTGVSEQYF	15	TRBV28
CASSETALNTEAFF	14	TRBV7-2
CASSLLAGSTDTQYF	15	TRBV27
CASSIGRGNTEAFF	14	TRBV19
CASSLGGFSNEQYF	14	TRBV28
CASRSTGFSNQPQHF	15	TRBV28
CASSQGRTSGLSTDTQYF	18	TRBV4-1
CASSARTGDGGYEQYF	16	TRBV27
CASGGRVEAFF	11	TRBV19
CASIGVVGGFHNEQFF	16	TRBV5-5
CASSLAPPQGHNQPQHF	17	TRBV5-1
CASSYTGTGLHQPQHF	16	TRBV6-5
CASSHQGGPISYEQYF	16	TRBV6-6